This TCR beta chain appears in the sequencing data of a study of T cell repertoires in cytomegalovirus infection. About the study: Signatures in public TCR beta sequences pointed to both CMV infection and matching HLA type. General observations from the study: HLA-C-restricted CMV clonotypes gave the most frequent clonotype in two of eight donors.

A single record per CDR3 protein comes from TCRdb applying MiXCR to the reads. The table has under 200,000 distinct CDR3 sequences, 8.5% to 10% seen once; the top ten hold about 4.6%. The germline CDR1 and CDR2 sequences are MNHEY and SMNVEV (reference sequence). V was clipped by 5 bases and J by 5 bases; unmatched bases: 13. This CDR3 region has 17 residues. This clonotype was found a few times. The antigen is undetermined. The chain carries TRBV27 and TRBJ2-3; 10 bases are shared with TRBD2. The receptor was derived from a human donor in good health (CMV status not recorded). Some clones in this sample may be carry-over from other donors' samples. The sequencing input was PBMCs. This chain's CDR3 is CASSPSPAGGPGDTQYF. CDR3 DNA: TGTGCCAGCAGTCCGTCTCCAGCGGGAGGGCCAGGAGATACGCAGTATTTT.